This T cell receptor (beta chain) was identified in a study of T cell responses to AZD1222 COVID-19 vaccine. This CDR3 region has 15 residues. The ends lost 1 base at V and 2 bases at J; junction bases unmatched: 3. CDR1 is MNHEY and CDR2 is SMNVEV in the germline V gene (reference sequence). Method: immunoSEQ multiplex PCR; TCRdb's copy keeps in-frame clones and lacks some. The table includes around 100,000 clones, about nine tenths detected once. This receptor was taken from an adult in good health. This chain connects TRBV27 to TRBJ2-3; 7 nucleotides align to TRBD2. Sequenced here: peripheral blood, sampled on day 0 of AZD1222 vaccination. The DNA of the CDR3 is TGTGCCAGCAGTTTATGGGGGGGAAACACAGATACGCAGTATTTT. Translating gives CASSLWGGNTDTQYF.